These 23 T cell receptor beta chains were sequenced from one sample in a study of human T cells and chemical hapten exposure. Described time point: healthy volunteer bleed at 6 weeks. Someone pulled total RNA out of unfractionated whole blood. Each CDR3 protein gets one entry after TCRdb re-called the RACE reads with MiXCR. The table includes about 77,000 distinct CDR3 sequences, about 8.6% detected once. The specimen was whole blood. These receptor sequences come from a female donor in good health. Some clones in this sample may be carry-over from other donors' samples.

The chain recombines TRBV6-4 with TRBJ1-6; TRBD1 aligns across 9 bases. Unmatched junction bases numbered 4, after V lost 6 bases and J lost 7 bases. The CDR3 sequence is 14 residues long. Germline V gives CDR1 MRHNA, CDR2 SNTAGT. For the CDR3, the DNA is TGTGCCAGCAGGGAGGGACAGGGAAATTCACCCCTCCACTTT. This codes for CASREGQGNSPLHF.

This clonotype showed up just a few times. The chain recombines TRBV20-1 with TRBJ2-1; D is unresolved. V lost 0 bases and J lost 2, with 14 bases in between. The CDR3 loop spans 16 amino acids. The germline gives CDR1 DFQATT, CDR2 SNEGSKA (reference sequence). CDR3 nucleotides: TGCAGTGCTAGAGATTCCTCACCCCAAACCTACAATGAGCAGTTCTTC. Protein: CSARDSSPQTYNEQFF.

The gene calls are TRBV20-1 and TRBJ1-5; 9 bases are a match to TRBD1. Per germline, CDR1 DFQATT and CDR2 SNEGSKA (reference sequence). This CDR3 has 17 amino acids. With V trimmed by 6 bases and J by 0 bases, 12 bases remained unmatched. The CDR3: CSALGQGQRFSNQPQHF. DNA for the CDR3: TGCAGTGCCCTTGGACAGGGGCAACGGTTTAGCAATCAGCCCCAGCATTTT.

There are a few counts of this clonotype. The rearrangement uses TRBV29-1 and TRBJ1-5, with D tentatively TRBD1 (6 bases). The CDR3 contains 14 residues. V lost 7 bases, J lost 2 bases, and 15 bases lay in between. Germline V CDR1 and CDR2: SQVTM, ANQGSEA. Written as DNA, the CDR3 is TGCAGCGCGCTAGCAGGGGCAGGCAATCAGCCCCAGCATTTT. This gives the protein CSALAGAGNQPQHF.

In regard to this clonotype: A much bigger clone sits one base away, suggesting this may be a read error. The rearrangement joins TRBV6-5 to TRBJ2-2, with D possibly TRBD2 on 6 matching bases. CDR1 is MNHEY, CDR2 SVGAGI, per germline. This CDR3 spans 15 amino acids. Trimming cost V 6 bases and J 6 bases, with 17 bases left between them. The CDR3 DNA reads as TGTGCCAGCAGCCAGAAGCGGGCGGAAGCCGGGGAGCTGTTTTTT. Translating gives CASSQKRAEAGELFF.

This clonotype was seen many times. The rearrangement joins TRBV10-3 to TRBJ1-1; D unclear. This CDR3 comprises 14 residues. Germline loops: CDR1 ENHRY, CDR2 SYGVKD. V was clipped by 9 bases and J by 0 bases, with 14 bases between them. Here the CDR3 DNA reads TGTGCCATACGGGCAACTTCATTGAACACTGAAGCTTTCTTT. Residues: CAIRATSLNTEAFF.

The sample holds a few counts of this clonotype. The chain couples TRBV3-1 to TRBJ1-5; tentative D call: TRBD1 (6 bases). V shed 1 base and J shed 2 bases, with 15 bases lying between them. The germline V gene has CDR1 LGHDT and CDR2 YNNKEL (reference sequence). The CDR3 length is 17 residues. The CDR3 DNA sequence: TGTGCCAGCAGCCAAGGGCCGGACAGACGCCGCAATCAGCCCCAGCATTTT. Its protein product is CASSQGPDRRRNQPQHF.

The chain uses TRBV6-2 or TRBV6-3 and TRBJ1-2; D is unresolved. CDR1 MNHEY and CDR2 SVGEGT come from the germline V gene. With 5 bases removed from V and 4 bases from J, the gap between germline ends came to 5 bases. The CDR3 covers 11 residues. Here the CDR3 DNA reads TGTGCCAGCAGTCAGAGCTATGGCTACACCTTC. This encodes CASSQSYGYTF.

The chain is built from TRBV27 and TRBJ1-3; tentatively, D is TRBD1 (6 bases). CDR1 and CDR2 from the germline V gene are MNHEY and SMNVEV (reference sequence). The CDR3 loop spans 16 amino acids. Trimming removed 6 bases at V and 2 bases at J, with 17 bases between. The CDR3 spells CASRGADGQPGNTIYF. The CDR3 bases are TGTGCCAGCAGGGGGGCCGACGGTCAGCCTGGAAACACCATATATTTT.

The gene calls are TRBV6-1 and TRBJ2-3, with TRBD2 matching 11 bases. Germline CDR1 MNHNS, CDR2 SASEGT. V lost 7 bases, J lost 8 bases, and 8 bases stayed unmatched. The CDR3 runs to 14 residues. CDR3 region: CASTLSGGAGTQYF. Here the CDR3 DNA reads TGTGCCAGCACTCTTAGCGGGGGGGCGGGTACGCAGTATTTT.

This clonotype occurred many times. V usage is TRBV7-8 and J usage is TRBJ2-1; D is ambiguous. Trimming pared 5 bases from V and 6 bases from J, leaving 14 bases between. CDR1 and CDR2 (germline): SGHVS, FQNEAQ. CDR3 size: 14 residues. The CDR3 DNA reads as TGTGCCAGCAGCCCCCGAGTTGGGGTCAATGAGCAGTTCTTC. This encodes CASSPRVGVNEQFF.

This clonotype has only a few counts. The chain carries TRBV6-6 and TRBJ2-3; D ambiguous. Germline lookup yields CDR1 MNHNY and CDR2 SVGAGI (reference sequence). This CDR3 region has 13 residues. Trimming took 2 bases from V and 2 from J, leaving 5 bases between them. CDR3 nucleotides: TGTGCCAGCAGTTACACGAACACAGATACGCAGTATTTT. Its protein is CASSYTNTDTQYF.

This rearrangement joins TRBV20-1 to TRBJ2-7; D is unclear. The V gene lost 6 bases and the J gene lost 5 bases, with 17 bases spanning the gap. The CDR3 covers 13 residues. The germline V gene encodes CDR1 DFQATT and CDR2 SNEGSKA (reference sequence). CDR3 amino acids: CSALRRPPNEQYF. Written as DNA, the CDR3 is TGCAGTGCCCTTCGCAGGCCCCCGAACGAGCAGTACTTC.

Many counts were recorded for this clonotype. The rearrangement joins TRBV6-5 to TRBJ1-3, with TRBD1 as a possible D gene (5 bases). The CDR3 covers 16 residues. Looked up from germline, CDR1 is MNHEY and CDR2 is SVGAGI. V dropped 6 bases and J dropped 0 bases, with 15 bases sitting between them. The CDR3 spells CASRLGRGISGNTIYF. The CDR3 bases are TGTGCCAGCAGGCTGGGACGGGGAATCTCTGGAAACACCATATATTTT.

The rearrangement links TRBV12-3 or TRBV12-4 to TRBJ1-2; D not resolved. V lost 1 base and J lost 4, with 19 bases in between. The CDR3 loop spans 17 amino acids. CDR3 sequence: CASSLVVRFKLGYGYTF. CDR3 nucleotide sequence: TGTGCCAGCAGTTTAGTTGTCAGGTTTAAGCTCGGCTATGGCTACACCTTC.

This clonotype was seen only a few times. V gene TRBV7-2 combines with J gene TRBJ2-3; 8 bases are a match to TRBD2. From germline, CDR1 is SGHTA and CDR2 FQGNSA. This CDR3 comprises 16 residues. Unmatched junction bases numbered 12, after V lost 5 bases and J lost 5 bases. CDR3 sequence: CASSPGGGGVVDTQYF. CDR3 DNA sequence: TGTGCCAGCAGCCCGGGGGGGGGGGGCGTAGTAGATACGCAGTATTTT.

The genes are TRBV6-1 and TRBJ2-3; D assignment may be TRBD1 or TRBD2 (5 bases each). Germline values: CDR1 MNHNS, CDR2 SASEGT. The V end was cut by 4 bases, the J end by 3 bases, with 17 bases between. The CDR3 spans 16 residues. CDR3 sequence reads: CASSGRSGPVTDTQYF. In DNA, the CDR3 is TGTGCCAGCAGTGGACGATCGGGACCCGTGACAGATACGCAGTATTTT.

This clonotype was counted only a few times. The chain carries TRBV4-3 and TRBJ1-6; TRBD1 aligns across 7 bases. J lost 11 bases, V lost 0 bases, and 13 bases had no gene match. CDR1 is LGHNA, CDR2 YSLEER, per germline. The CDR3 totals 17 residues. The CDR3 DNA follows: TGCGCCAGCAGCCAAGATTCGGTTGCCACACAGGGGACACCCCTCCACTTT. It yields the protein CASSQDSVATQGTPLHF.

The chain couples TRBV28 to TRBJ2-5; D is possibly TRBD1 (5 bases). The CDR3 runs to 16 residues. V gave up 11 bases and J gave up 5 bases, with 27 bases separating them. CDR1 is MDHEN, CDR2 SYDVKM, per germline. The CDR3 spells CAGPRDMTAAYETQYF. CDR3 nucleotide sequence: TGTGCCGGACCCCGAGACATGACAGCCGCCTATGAGACCCAGTACTTC.

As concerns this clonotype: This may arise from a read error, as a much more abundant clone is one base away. The CDR3 sequence is CSVGLGSDEQYF. As DNA, the CDR3 is TGCAGCGTTGGTCTAGGATCCGACGAGCAGTACTTC. The J gene is TRBJ2-7, the V gene TRBV29-1; D remains ambiguous. The CDR3 length is 12 residues. The germline V gene has CDR1 SQVTM and CDR2 ANQGSEA. The V and J ends lost 4 bases and 5 bases respectively, with 12 bases between them.

This CDR3 reads CASRPRPSTDTQYF. In nucleotides, the CDR3 is TGTGCCAGCAGGCCGCGACCAAGCACAGATACGCAGTATTTT. The gene calls are TRBV12-3 or TRBV12-4 and TRBJ2-3; D is undetermined. The V gene lost 6 bases and the J gene lost 0 bases, with 10 bases spanning the gap. CDR3 length: 14 amino acids.

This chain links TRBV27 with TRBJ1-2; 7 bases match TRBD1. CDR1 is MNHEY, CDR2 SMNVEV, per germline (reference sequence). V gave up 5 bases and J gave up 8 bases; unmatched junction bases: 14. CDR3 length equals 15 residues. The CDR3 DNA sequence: TGTGCCAGCAGTCCACAGGGGTTGGGGCGCAGCGGCTACACCTTC. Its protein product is CASSPQGLGRSGYTF.

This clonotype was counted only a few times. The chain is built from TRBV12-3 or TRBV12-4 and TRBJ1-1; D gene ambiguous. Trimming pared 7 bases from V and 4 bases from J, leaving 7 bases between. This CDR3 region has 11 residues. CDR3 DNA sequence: TGTGCCAGCACCTTACGCACTGAAGCTTTCTTT. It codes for CASTLRTEAFF.